This TCR beta chain was obtained from a study of metastatic and nonmetastatic thyroid tumors. For the study at large: Blood and tumor or nodule tissue repertoires from malignant and benign thyroid patients were compared. Findings and limits, study-wide: Significantly greater TCR beta diversity was reportedly found in malignant thyroid tumors than in benign nodules (in blood and tumor).

In this sample, this clone turned up many times. The antigen is unknown. Methods used by the authors: Clinicopathological groups supplied CDR3 differences that were used to build a distant-metastasis classifier for papillary thyroid cancer. TCRdb called clones again from the PCR reads with MiXCR. TCRdb, not the authors, supplied the V and J calls. The data show about 17,000 clones, 16% seen once. Among the patients, none had received any treatment before thyroid surgery. This receptor was identified in a male donor with papillary thyroid cancer or a benign thyroid nodule (not recorded which). Some clones in this sample may be carry-over from other donors' samples. The sequenced material came from blood.

CDR3 bases: TGTGCCAGCAGCCCCTCCCCGACAGAAGCTGAGACCCAGTACTTC. It translates to CASSPSPTEAETQYF. The chain is built from TRBV11-3 and TRBJ2-5; D might be TRBD1 (5 bases). V was cut by 5 bases and J by 5 bases, with 18 bases left in between. CDR3 length: 15 residues. The germline CDR1 and CDR2 sequences are SGHNT and YENEEA.